These 13 T cell receptor beta chains were all obtained from the same sample, sequenced in a study of Graves' ophthalmopathy and Graves' hyperthyroidism. RNA served as the template for amplifying TCR beta CDR3 regions. HTBI-primed first-round RT-PCR preceded second-round multiplex PCR. TCRdb called the multiplex PCR reads again in MiXCR, with one record for every CDR3 protein. The sample contains 200,000 to 250,000 distinct CDR3 sequences, 20% to 25% of which appear only once. The sample was peripheral blood. All receptors derive from a woman between 50 and 59 years old with Graves' ophthalmopathy.

The chain couples TRBV4-2 to TRBJ2-1, with 11 bases aligning to TRBD2. The ends lost 4 bases at V and 5 bases at J; junction bases unmatched: 13. The CDR3 length is 18 residues. Germline lookup yields CDR1 LGHNA and CDR2 YNFKEQ. CDR3 DNA sequence: TGTGCCAGCAGCCCCTCTCGAAGTGGGACTAGCGGCCACAATGAGCAGTTCTTC. Its protein is CASSPSRSGTSGHNEQFF.

The chain employs TRBV19 and TRBJ1-1; possibly TRBD1 for D (5 bases). V was cut by 8 bases and J by 2 bases, with 12 bases left in between. Germline V gives CDR1 LNHDA, CDR2 SQIVND (reference sequence). The CDR3 sequence is 13 residues long. CDR3 amino acids: CASLGTDNTEAFF. CDR3 nucleotide sequence: TGTGCCAGTCTCGGGACTGATAACACTGAAGCTTTCTTT.

This chain uses TRBV7-2 with TRBJ2-5; D unresolved. The CDR3 length is 14 residues. Germline assignment: CDR1 SGHTA and CDR2 FQGNSA. The V and J ends lost 6 bases and 2 bases respectively, with 13 bases between them. Written as DNA, the CDR3 is TGTGCCAGCAGGGCCGCAGGAAGACAAGAGACCCAGTACTTC. Protein: CASRAAGRQETQYF.

This clonotype was detected ten times or more. The chain has TRBV11-2 and TRBJ2-7; a weak D match, TRBD2 (5 bases). CDR1 and CDR2 from the germline V gene are SGHAT and FQNNGV. CDR3 length: 14 residues. The ends were cut back, 3 bases at V and 0 bases at J, with 9 bases in the middle. CDR3 DNA sequence: TGTGCCAGCAGCTTTCGGGATAGCTCCTACGAGCAGTACTTC. Its translation is CASSFRDSSYEQYF.

This clonotype was found many times. V gene TRBV3-1 combines with J gene TRBJ2-5; 7 bases match TRBD2. V dropped 3 bases and J dropped 0; count of bases not matched to a gene: 1. The CDR3 has 14 residues. Germline values: CDR1 LGHDT, CDR2 YNNKEL (reference sequence). CDR3 sequence reads: CASSHTSDQETQYF. CDR3 bases: TGTGCCAGCAGCCATACTAGCGACCAAGAGACCCAGTACTTC.

There are many counts of this clonotype. This chain links TRBV28 with TRBJ2-2, with a weak D call TRBD1 (8 bases). V was clipped by 6 bases and J by 6 bases, with 14 bases between them. The CDR3 runs 14 residues. In germline, CDR1 is MDHEN, CDR2 SYDVKM. In DNA, the CDR3 is TGTGCCAGCAGATATACAGGGGGGGCCGGGGAGCTGTTTTTT. Encoded protein: CASRYTGGAGELFF.

In this sample, this clonotype turned up a few times. A read error may be the cause here, since a much bigger clone is one base away. The rearrangement uses TRBV28 and TRBJ1-1, with TRBD1 identical over 9 bases. Germline lookup yields CDR1 MDHEN and CDR2 SYDVKM. Trimming removed 8 bases from V and 5 bases from J; junction bases left unmatched: 12. The CDR3 consists of 15 residues. This chain's CDR3 is CASGRGQGTRTEAFF. Here the CDR3 DNA reads TGTGCCAGCGGCCGGGGACAGGGAACGAGAACTGAAGCTTTCTTT.

This clonotype was recorded many times. The V call is TRBV7-9, the J call TRBJ1-1; no clear D gene. Germline V lookup: CDR1 SEHNR, CDR2 FQNEAQ (reference sequence). CDR3 length: 14 amino acids. The V end lost 1 base, the J end lost 5 bases, and 11 bases lay between the germline ends. In nucleotides, the CDR3 is TGTGCCAGCAGCTTAGGAGGAGGGCTAACTGAAGCTTTCTTT. Protein sequence: CASSLGGGLTEAFF.

The V and J genes are TRBV28 and TRBJ2-5, with TRBD1 matching 11 bases. V trimming: 4 bases; J trimming: 5 bases; junction bases outside the gene matches: 6. CDR1 and CDR2 from the germline V gene are MDHEN and SYDVKM. The CDR3 is 15 residues long. Here the CDR3 DNA reads TGTGCCAGCAGTTCCAGGACAGGGGGCATCGAGACCCAGTACTTC. Protein product: CASSSRTGGIETQYF. Looking up the rest from reference TRBV28 and TRBJ2-5 gives the full variable domain: DVKVTQSSRYLVKRTGEKVFLECVQDMDHENMFWYRQDPGLGLRLIYFSYDVKMKEKGDIPEGYSVSREKKERFSLILESASTNQTSMYLCASSSRTGGIETQYFGPGTRLLVL.

The J gene is TRBJ1-1, the V gene TRBV20-1; 7 bases align to TRBD1. Germline CDR1 DFQATT, CDR2 SNEGSKA (reference sequence). The CDR3 contains 12 residues. V lost 0 bases to trimming and J lost 6 bases; unmatched junction nucleotides: 1. The CDR3 DNA reads as TGCAGTGCTAGAGAAGACAGGGCTGAAGCTTTCTTT. This sequence encodes CSAREDRAEAFF.

This clonotype came up many times. The CDR3 nucleotides are TGTGCCAGCAGTGAAATAGACGGAGAGACCCAGTACTTC. It is translated as CASSEIDGETQYF. The chain links TRBV6-4 to TRBJ2-5, with D unclear. The V end was cut by 3 bases, the J end by 4 bases, with 9 bases between. Germline lookup yields CDR1 MRHNA and CDR2 SNTAGT. This CDR3 contains 13 residues.

This clonotype occurred many times. This chain uses TRBV6-4 with TRBJ1-6; 10 bases align to TRBD1. This CDR3 has 20 amino acids. Germline V gene lookup returns CDR1 MRHNA and CDR2 SNTAGT. Trimming removed 7 bases from V and 0 bases from J; junction bases left unmatched: 15. CDR3 loop: CASTTAAATGGISYNSPLHF. The CDR3, as DNA: TGTGCCAGCACCACAGCGGCTGCGACAGGGGGCATCTCCTATAATTCACCCCTCCACTTT.

This clonotype was recorded many times. The chain has TRBV20-1 and TRBJ1-2; TRBD1 aligns across 7 bases. The CDR3 has 14 amino acids. The germline CDR1 and CDR2 sequences are DFQATT and SNEGSKA (reference sequence). Unmatched junction bases numbered 9, after V lost 4 bases and J lost 4 bases. The CDR3 protein is CSANDRVGGYGYTF. The CDR3 DNA follows: TGCAGTGCTAACGACAGGGTAGGGGGCTATGGCTACACCTTC.